Listed below are T cell receptor beta chains from one sample, sequenced in a study of T-cell memory formation after mild COVID-19. TCRdb recomputed calls from the 5' RACE reads with MiXCR, one row per CDR3 protein. The sample holds 450,000 to 650,000 distinct CDR3 sequences, 20% seen once. Sequencing used PBMCs or a T cell subset sorted from them (not recorded which). These receptors all come from an adult woman who had mild COVID-19 (a few samples of this study predate the infection). Cell type and time point are not known. Both conserved end residues are part of each CDR3. D genes are given only for firm matches. Size tells how often a clone was seen (once, few, many) or the class of an expanded clone, and some rows leave it out.

clone_size d_call j_call v_call cdr3_aa cdr3_nt
few . TRBJ2-3 TRBV9 CASSVGDGLTTDTQYF TGTGCCAGCAGCGTAGGGGATGGACTCACCACAGATACGCAGTATTTT
. . TRBJ2-3 TRBV7-2 CASSFLYSFTDTQYF TGTGCCAGCAGCTTTCTGTACTCGTTCACAGATACGCAGTATTTT
many TRBD1 TRBJ2-1 TRBV7-2 CASSLDRGSYNEQFF TGTGCCAGCAGCTTAGACAGGGGTTCCTACAATGAGCAGTTCTTC
. TRBD2 TRBJ2-7 TRBV7-2 CASSRMTSGASSYEQYF TGTGCCAGCAGTCGCATGACTAGCGGGGCCAGCTCCTACGAGCAGTACTTC
few . TRBJ1-5 TRBV25-1 CASSQGPDQPQHF TGTGCCAGCAGTCAGGGCCCCGATCAGCCCCAGCATTTT
few . TRBJ1-2 TRBV15 CATSRGTVYGYTF TGTGCCACCAGCAGAGGGACAGTCTATGGCTACACCTTC
few TRBD1 TRBJ1-2 TRBV12-3/TRBV12-4 CASSLPPDRGPEGYTF TGTGCCAGCAGTTTGCCTCCGGACAGGGGGCCGGAGGGCTACACCTTC
. . TRBJ1-5 TRBV20-1 CSANTYTGGGQPQHF TGCAGTGCAAACACATATACCGGGGGAGGGCAGCCCCAGCATTTT
. . TRBJ2-7 TRBV20-1 CSARDQDRGYEQYF TGCAGTGCTAGAGATCAGGACAGAGGCTACGAGCAGTACTTC
few . TRBJ1-2 TRBV20-1 CSARWGPTVGDGYTF TGCAGTGCTAGGTGGGGACCGACCGTCGGAGATGGCTACACCTTC
. . TRBJ2-7 TRBV2 CASIGQGNYEQYF TGTGCCAGCATCGGCCAGGGAAACTACGAGCAGTACTTC
. TRBD2 TRBJ2-4 TRBV20-1 CSPAGGVNIQYF TGCAGTCCGGCGGGGGGGGTAAACATTCAGTACTTC
few . TRBJ2-5 TRBV7-8 CASSLEVETGLTEETQYF TGTGCCAGCAGCTTAGAAGTGGAAACAGGCCTGACCGAAGAGACCCAGTACTTC
. . TRBJ1-1 TRBV2 CASNARINTEAFF TGTGCCAGCAACGCCAGGATCAACACTGAAGCTTTCTTT
few TRBD2 TRBJ2-1 TRBV7-2 CASSLSASGGVWEQFF TGTGCCAGCAGCTTATCGGCTAGCGGGGGGGTATGGGAGCAGTTCTTC
. . TRBJ1-1 TRBV5-1 CASSLTTELNTEAFF TGCGCCAGCAGCCTAACGACAGAACTGAACACTGAAGCTTTCTTT
. . TRBJ2-1 TRBV24-1 CATSDPGSYNEQFF TGTGCCACCAGCGACCCCGGCTCCTACAATGAGCAGTTCTTC